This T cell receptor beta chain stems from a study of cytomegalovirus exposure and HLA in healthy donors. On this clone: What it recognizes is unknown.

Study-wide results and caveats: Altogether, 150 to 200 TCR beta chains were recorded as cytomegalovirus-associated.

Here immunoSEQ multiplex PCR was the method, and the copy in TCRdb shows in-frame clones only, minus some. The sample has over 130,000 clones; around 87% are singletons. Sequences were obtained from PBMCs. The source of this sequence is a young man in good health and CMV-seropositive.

The CDR3: CASSAGQGPYEKLFF. The CDR3 nucleotides read TGTGCCAGCAGCGCCGGACAGGGCCCCTATGAAAAACTGTTTTTT. The rearrangement links TRBV11-3 to TRBJ1-4; TRBD1 aligns across 8 bases. This CDR3 has 15 amino acids. Germline V gives CDR1 SGHNT, CDR2 YENEEA. The J segment lost 6 bases and the V segment lost 5 bases, leaving 8 bases of the junction unmatched.